A selection of T cell receptor beta chains follows, all from one sample in a study of blood T cell repertoires in COVID-19. Sequencing used immunoSEQ multiplex PCR; TCRdb keeps in-frame clones, though not all of them. The table records tens of thousands of clones, 75% to 90% of them present only once. The sample taken for sequencing was peripheral blood. These receptors came from a man in his sixties with active or convalescent COVID-19. Both conserved end residues are part of each CDR3. D genes are given only for firm matches. Only part of the rows carry a size: once, few, many, or a class if the clone is expanded.

TRBV7-9	TRBJ2-5	NA	TRBD2	TGTGCCAGCAGCTTACGGACTAGCGGGCCAGAGACCCAGTACTTC	CASSLRTSGPETQYF
TRBV10-3	TRBJ1-1	NA	NA	TGTGCCATCAGTGAAGGGGCAGGGCTGGTTACTGAAGCTTTCTTT	CAISEGAGLVTEAFF
TRBV4-1	TRBJ2-3	NA	NA	TGCGCCAGCAGCCAAGAAGGGGCAGATACGCAGTATTTT	CASSQEGADTQYF
TRBV7-9	TRBJ2-1	NA	TRBD2	TGTGCCAGCAGCCGGACTAGCCGGAGCTCCTACAATGAGCAGTTCTTC	CASSRTSRSSYNEQFF
TRBV11-2	TRBJ2-3	NA	TRBD2	TGTGCCAGCAGCTTAGAGGGAGCGGGAGGCGGTACGCAGTATTTT	CASSLEGAGGGTQYF
TRBV19	TRBJ2-2	NA	TRBD2	TGTGCCAGTAGTGAGTTTATTAGCGGGACCGGGGAGCTGTTTTTT	CASSEFISGTGELFF
TRBV7-2	TRBJ2-1	once	NA	TGTGCCAGCAGCTTAGCGCTGATGTGGGGCCATCCCTACAATGAGCAGTTCTTC	CASSLALMWGHPYNEQFF
TRBV13	TRBJ2-5	NA	NA	TGTGCCAGCAGCTTAAGGGGGGGACAAGAGACCCAGTACTTC	CASSLRGGQETQYF
TRBV5-4	TRBJ1-4	NA	NA	TGTGCCAGCAGCTTGAGGGGCCTGGATGAAAAACTGTTTTTT	CASSLRGLDEKLFF
TRBV19	TRBJ2-2	NA	TRBD1	TGTGCCAGTAGCCAAAATAGGGGGCGAACCGGGGAGCTGTTTTTT	CASSQNRGRTGELFF
TRBV12-5	TRBJ2-2	NA	NA	TGTGCTAGTGGTATGAGACAGACCGGGGAGCTGTTTTTT	CASGMRQTGELFF
TRBV7-2	TRBJ2-7	NA	NA	TGTGCCAGCAGCTTAGGTGTAGTCGCCTACGAGCAGTACTTC	CASSLGVVAYEQYF
TRBV5-1	TRBJ2-7	NA	TRBD1	TGCGCCAGCAGCTTATGGACAGGGGGCCTGGGCGAGCAGTACTTC	CASSLWTGGLGEQYF
TRBV7-9	TRBJ1-2	NA	TRBD1	TGTGCCAGCAGCTTAGCCGGACAGGGGGCCTATGGCTACACCTTC	CASSLAGQGAYGYTF
TRBV12-3/TRBV12-4	TRBJ1-2	few	TRBD1	TGTGCCAGCAGTTCGGGACAGTTCTATGGCTACACCTTC	CASSSGQFYGYTF
TRBV5-5	TRBJ1-2	NA	NA	TGTGCCAGCAGCCCCGACGGAACCCCTAATTTGGGCGGCTACACCTTC	CASSPDGTPNLGGYTF
TRBV10-2	TRBJ1-1	NA	NA	TGCGCCAGCAGTGCGCAGGGGAGTGAAGCTTTCTTT	CASSAQGSEAFF
TRBV4-3	TRBJ1-2	NA	TRBD1	TGCGCCAGCAGCCAAGAATCCAGGGGGCATTATGGCTACACCTTC	CASSQESRGHYGYTF
TRBV7-9	TRBJ2-7	NA	NA	TGTGCCAGCAGCTTAGTGAGGAACGAGCAGTACTTC	CASSLVRNEQYF
TRBV25-1	TRBJ1-3	NA	NA	TGTGCCAGCAGTACTGGTACCACCCGCTCTGGAAACACCATATATTTT	CASSTGTTRSGNTIYF
TRBV27	TRBJ1-5	NA	TRBD1	TGTGCCAGCCGGACCGACAGGGGCGATAATCAGCCCCAGCATTTT	CASRTDRGDNQPQHF
TRBV19	TRBJ1-1	once	NA	TGTGCCAGTAGTATGACCCCGATGAGAGGGATACGTAGTGAAGCTTTCTTT	CASSMTPMRGIRSEAFF
TRBV7-8	TRBJ1-1	NA	NA	TGTGCCAGCAGCTTACGGGAGGGAATAAACACTGAAGCTTTCTTT	CASSLREGINTEAFF
TRBV6-5	TRBJ2-7	NA	NA	TGTGCCAGCAGTTACAGCAGGGCCCCGGCGGCCTACGAGCAGTACTTC	CASSYSRAPAAYEQYF
TRBV27	TRBJ2-7	once	TRBD2	TGTGCCAGCAGTTTATGGGGGGGGGTCTACGAGCAGTACTTC	CASSLWGGVYEQYF
TRBV5-6	TRBJ1-2	NA	NA	TGTGCCAGCAGCCCCCCCCGGACTGGGGATGGCTACACCTTC	CASSPPRTGDGYTF
TRBV19	TRBJ1-4	once	NA	TGTGCCAGTAGTATACGGTTGGCTAATGAAAAACTGTTTTTT	CASSIRLANEKLFF
TRBV21-1	TRBJ2-1	NA	NA	TGTGCCAAAGCCCCGGGGATGAACTCCTACAATGAGCAGTTCTTC	CAKAPGMNSYNEQFF
TRBV19	TRBJ2-1	NA	TRBD2	TGTGCCAGTAGTATAACCCTAGCGGGGTTGGGTGAGCAGTTCTTC	CASSITLAGLGEQFF
TRBV2	TRBJ1-2	NA	NA	TGTGCCAGCAGAGAGGGCCCCCAGGGCTACACCTTC	CASREGPQGYTF
TRBV11-3	TRBJ2-1	NA	NA	TGTGCCAGCAGCCGCAACCTTGGAGACAATGAGCAGTTCTTC	CASSRNLGDNEQFF
TRBV5-6	TRBJ2-1	NA	TRBD1	TGTGCCAGCAGACTACCAGGGCTGGGGACAGGGGATTTCTACAATGAGCAGTTCTTC	CASRLPGLGTGDFYNEQFF
TRBV29-1	TRBJ2-7	NA	TRBD1	TGCAGCGTGGGGACAGGGGACGAGCAGTACTTC	CSVGTGDEQYF
TRBV4-2	TRBJ2-1	NA	NA	TGTGCCAGCAGCCAAGATGTCAGGGGAACCTCCTACAATGAGCAGTTCTTC	CASSQDVRGTSYNEQFF
TRBV19	TRBJ1-5	many	NA	TGTGCCAGTAGTATCGGTGATCAGCCCCAGCATTTT	CASSIGDQPQHF
TRBV9	TRBJ2-5	NA	TRBD1	TGTGCCAGCAGCGTTACCGCCGGACAGGGGGCTGGGGAGACCCAGTACTTC	CASSVTAGQGAGETQYF
TRBV10-3	TRBJ2-5	NA	TRBD1	TGTGCCATCAAAGGGGGCCTGGCGCAAGAGACCCAGTACTTC	CAIKGGLAQETQYF